This TCR beta chain originates from a study of blood T cell repertoires in COVID-19. Clones were read by immunoSEQ multiplex PCR, and TCRdb kept only the in-frame ones, dropping some. The sample comprises 220,000 or so clones, 70% to 85% of which are singletons, and 1.5% to 2% rests with the top ten. This CDR3 has 13 residues. Germline-derived CDR1 and CDR2 are SGDLS and YYNGEE. The V gene lost 4 bases and the J gene lost 5 bases, with 7 bases spanning the gap. Sequencing input: peripheral blood. The sequence was collected from a woman older than 75 with acute or convalescent COVID-19. V gene TRBV9 combines with J gene TRBJ1-6; possibly TRBD1 for D (5 bases). CDR3 protein: CASSPRDNSPLHF. DNA of the CDR3: TGTGCCAGCAGCCCCAGGGATAATTCACCCCTCCACTTT. The full variable domain, completed using reference TRBV9 and TRBJ1-6, is DSGVTQTPKHLITATGQRVTLRCSPRSGDLSVYWYQQSLDQGLQFLIQYYNGEERAKGNILERFSAQQFPDLHSELNLSSLELGDSALYFCASSPRDNSPLHFGNGTRLTVT.